The 22 T cell receptor beta chains in this list originate from one sample, sequenced in a study of PD-1 blockade in mismatch repair-deficient tumors. This table comes from immunoSEQ multiplex PCR, and its TCRdb copy is limited to in-frame clones, with some not included. This table has tens of thousands of clones, about 84% appearing once. The material was peripheral blood, obtained 12 weeks after starting pembrolizumab. The receptors shown here come from an adult with mismatch repair-deficient cancer.

CDR3 in DNA: TGTGCCAGCAGTTTTGACAGTAGCTCCTACAATGAGCAGTTCTTC. It specifies CASSFDSSSYNEQFF. The V and J genes are TRBV27 and TRBJ2-1, with D possibly TRBD1 on 5 matching bases. The CDR3 is 15 amino acids. Germline-derived CDR1 and CDR2 are MNHEY and SMNVEV (reference sequence). Deletions cut 3 bases from V and 0 bases from J, with 9 bases between.

The genes are TRBV7-2 and TRBJ1-2, with D unresolved. The V end was cut by 3 bases, the J end by 7 bases, with 12 bases between. CDR1 SGHTA and CDR2 FQGNSA come from the germline V gene. This CDR3 spans 13 amino acids. CDR3 loop: CASSFGRTSGYTF. DNA of the CDR3: TGTGCCAGCAGCTTCGGGAGGACCTCTGGCTACACCTTC.

The chain employs TRBV6-1 and TRBJ2-7, with a tentative D call TRBD2 (6 bases). CDR3 length equals 13 residues. V shed 1 base and J shed 2 bases, with 6 bases lying between them. In germline, CDR1 is MNHNS, CDR2 SASEGT. The CDR3 spells CASSEGGAYEQYF. Here the CDR3 DNA reads TGTGCCAGCAGTGAAGGGGGGGCCTACGAGCAGTACTTC.

The chain recombines TRBV5-4 with TRBJ2-3; 11 nucleotides align to TRBD2. Trimming at V came to 4 bases and at J to 0 bases, leaving 1 base not matched to a gene. Germline V CDR1 and CDR2: SGHNT, YYREEE (reference sequence). The length of the CDR3 is 15 residues. The DNA of the CDR3 is TGTGCCAGCAGCAGGACTAGCGGGAGCACAGATACGCAGTATTTT. It is translated as CASSRTSGSTDTQYF.

V and J are TRBV7-9 and TRBJ1-1, with TRBD1 matching over 7 bases. Germline lookup yields CDR1 SEHNR and CDR2 FQNEAQ (reference sequence). This CDR3 region has 16 residues. After removal of 5 bases from V and 1 base from J, the junction contained 10 bases not matched to a gene. The CDR3 sequence is CASSPGSAGGNTEAFF. In DNA form, the CDR3 reads TGTGCCAGCAGCCCCGGCTCGGCAGGGGGGAACACTGAAGCTTTCTTT.

The rearrangement joins TRBV6-5 to TRBJ1-2; D remains unclear. Germline CDR1 MNHEY, CDR2 SVGAGI. V lost 5 bases, J lost 3 bases, and 16 bases lay in between. The CDR3 extends over 15 amino acids. The CDR3 protein is CASSKDEAWHYGYTF. The CDR3 DNA reads TGTGCCAGCAGTAAGGATGAGGCATGGCACTATGGCTACACCTTC.

The J gene is TRBJ2-3, the V gene TRBV11-2; 11 nucleotides align to TRBD1. Germline CDR1 and CDR2: SGHAT and FQNNGV. Trimming took 4 bases from V and 4 from J; bases not matched to a gene: 4. The CDR3 has 15 amino acids. CDR3 in amino acids: CASSWGQGVADTQYF. CDR3 nucleotides: TGTGCCAGCAGCTGGGGACAGGGGGTAGCAGATACGCAGTATTTT.

The chain employs TRBV30 and TRBJ1-2; the match to TRBD1 covers 8 bases. CDR1 GTSNPN and CDR2 SVGIG come from the germline V gene (reference sequence). With 6 bases clipped from V and 4 bases from J, the junction kept 7 bases outside the gene matches. The CDR3 is 13 amino acids. The CDR3 DNA reads TGTGCCTGTAATCAGGGGGCGGGCTATGGCTACACCTTC. Translated, it gives CACNQGAGYGYTF.

The rearrangement joins TRBV7-9 to TRBJ2-7; D tentatively reads TRBD1 or TRBD2 (6 bases each). The CDR3 runs to 15 residues. Trimming removed 5 bases from V and 1 base from J, with 15 bases in between. CDR1 and CDR2 (germline): SEHNR, FQNEAQ (reference sequence). In nucleotides, the CDR3 is TGTGCCAGCAGCAGGGGGGACGGTGGGTCCTACGAGCAGTACTTC. Translating it yields CASSRGDGGSYEQYF.

This sequence joins TRBV7-9 and TRBJ2-5, with 10 bases lining up with TRBD2. The V gene's germline CDR1 is SEHNR and CDR2 FQNEAQ (reference sequence). V lost 1 base, J lost 1 base, and 3 bases stayed unmatched. CDR3 size: 16 residues. The CDR3 coding sequence is TGTGCCAGCAGCTTAGGGCTAGCGGGAGTCCAAGAGACCCAGTACTTC. It translates to CASSLGLAGVQETQYF.

The rearrangement uses TRBV7-3 and TRBJ2-3, with a possible D match to TRBD2 (5 bases). The ends were cut back, 7 bases at V and 2 bases at J, with 10 bases in the middle. Germline loops: CDR1 SGHTA, CDR2 FQGTGA. The CDR3 contains 13 residues. In DNA form, the CDR3 reads TGTGCCAGCACACGGGGTACCACAGATACGCAGTATTTT. Translating it yields CASTRGTTDTQYF.

This chain joins TRBV18 and TRBJ2-7; 9 positions agree with TRBD1. The germline V gene has CDR1 KGHSH and CDR2 LQKENI. This CDR3 spans 15 amino acids. V was pared by 4 bases and J by 5 bases, with 9 bases of the junction left unmatched. The CDR3 bases are TGTGCCAGCTCACAAGGGACAGGGAATCACCACGAGCAGTACTTC. Amino acids: CASSQGTGNHHEQYF.

The V gene is TRBV5-4, the J gene TRBJ2-7; D is unclear. V shed 0 bases and J shed 3 bases, with 7 bases lying between them. CDR1 is SGHNT and CDR2 is YYREEE in the germline V gene (reference sequence). The CDR3 spans 13 residues. The CDR3 sequence: CASSLAGYYEQYF. The CDR3 nucleotides are TGTGCCAGCAGCTTGGCGGGTTACTACGAGCAGTACTTC.

Note on this clone: One end of the junction varies from germline; a read error may be responsible. V and J are TRBV29-1 and TRBJ2-4; 10 bases agree with TRBD2. CDR3 size: 18 residues. Germline CDR1 is SQVTM and CDR2 is ANQGSEA. CDR3 nucleotides: TGCAGCGTTAAACCGGGAGCGGGAGGGCCATCATCCAAAAACACTCAGTACTTC. Protein product: CSVKPGAGGPSSKNTQYF.

This chain joins TRBV30 and TRBJ1-4, with D possibly matching TRBD1 (5 bases). Germline assignment: CDR1 GTSNPN and CDR2 SVGIG (reference sequence). The V end lost 0 bases, the J end lost 2 bases, and 7 bases lay between the germline ends. The CDR3 spans 14 residues. The DNA for the CDR3 is TGTGCCTGGAGTGTAAAGGGGACTAATGAAAAACTGTTTTTT. It is translated as CAWSVKGTNEKLFF.

This clone was observed a handful of times. The gene calls are TRBV6-5 and TRBJ1-2; perhaps TRBD1 as D (5 bases). The V end lost 5 bases, the J end lost 8 bases, and 15 bases lay between the germline ends. The CDR3 is 13 residues long. The germline CDR1 and CDR2 sequences are MNHEY and SVGAGI. CDR3 sequence: CASSAGRMVGYTF. In nucleotides, the CDR3 is TGTGCCAGCAGTGCAGGGAGAATGGTAGGCTACACCTTC.

The V gene is TRBV19, the J gene TRBJ1-1, with 8 bases lining up with TRBD1. Trimming took 7 bases from V and 11 from J; bases not matched to a gene: 12. CDR1 LNHDA and CDR2 SQIVND come from the germline V gene (reference sequence). This CDR3 is built from 13 residues. CDR3 residues: CASKRTGNLMAFF. The CDR3 DNA follows: TGTGCCAGTAAGAGGACAGGGAATCTGATGGCTTTCTTT.

Only one count was recorded for this clone. Here the CDR3 DNA reads TGTGCCAGCAGCTTGGTGGATAGCAATCAGCCCCAGCATTTT. Its translation is CASSLVDSNQPQHF. This chain joins TRBV5-4 and TRBJ1-5, with no clear D. Deletions cut 0 bases from V and 0 bases from J, with 4 bases between. This CDR3 has 14 amino acids. Germline CDR1 SGHNT, CDR2 YYREEE (reference sequence).

This chain uses TRBV6-5 with TRBJ2-7, with 8 positions matching TRBD2. This CDR3 has 15 amino acids. CDR1 MNHEY and CDR2 SVGAGI come from the germline V gene. The V gene end was trimmed by 4 bases and the J gene end by 5 bases; junction bases not matched to a gene: 10. CDR3 in amino acids: CASSSPGLGGNEQYF. The DNA for the CDR3 is TGTGCCAGCAGTTCGCCGGGACTAGGGGGAAACGAGCAGTACTTC.

This chain uses TRBV15 with TRBJ2-2; no definite D call. Deletions cut 6 bases from V and 3 bases from J, with 8 bases between. CDR3 length: 13 residues. Looked up from germline, CDR1 is LNHNV and CDR2 is YYDKDF (reference sequence). This CDR3 is CATRGRYTGELFF. Here the CDR3 DNA reads TGTGCCACCAGGGGTCGGTACACCGGGGAGCTGTTTTTT.

This clone was detected only once. The chain joins TRBV11-3 to TRBJ1-2; no definite D call. The CDR3 runs 15 residues. Between the trimmed V and J ends, which lost 5 bases and 6 bases, there was a span of 19 bases. The germline gives CDR1 SGHNT, CDR2 YENEEA. CDR3 sequence: CASSPTVRDSHGYTF. The CDR3, as DNA: TGTGCCAGCAGCCCCACCGTGAGGGATTCACATGGCTACACCTTC.

V gene TRBV28 combines with J gene TRBJ1-2, with a tentative D call TRBD1 (5 bases). CDR1 is MDHEN and CDR2 is SYDVKM in the germline V gene. V was clipped by 7 bases and J by 4 bases, with 22 bases between them. The CDR3 runs 16 residues. The CDR3 loop is CASTLHQGTNFYGYTF. The CDR3 DNA reads as TGTGCCAGCACCCTTCATCAGGGAACGAATTTCTATGGCTACACCTTC.